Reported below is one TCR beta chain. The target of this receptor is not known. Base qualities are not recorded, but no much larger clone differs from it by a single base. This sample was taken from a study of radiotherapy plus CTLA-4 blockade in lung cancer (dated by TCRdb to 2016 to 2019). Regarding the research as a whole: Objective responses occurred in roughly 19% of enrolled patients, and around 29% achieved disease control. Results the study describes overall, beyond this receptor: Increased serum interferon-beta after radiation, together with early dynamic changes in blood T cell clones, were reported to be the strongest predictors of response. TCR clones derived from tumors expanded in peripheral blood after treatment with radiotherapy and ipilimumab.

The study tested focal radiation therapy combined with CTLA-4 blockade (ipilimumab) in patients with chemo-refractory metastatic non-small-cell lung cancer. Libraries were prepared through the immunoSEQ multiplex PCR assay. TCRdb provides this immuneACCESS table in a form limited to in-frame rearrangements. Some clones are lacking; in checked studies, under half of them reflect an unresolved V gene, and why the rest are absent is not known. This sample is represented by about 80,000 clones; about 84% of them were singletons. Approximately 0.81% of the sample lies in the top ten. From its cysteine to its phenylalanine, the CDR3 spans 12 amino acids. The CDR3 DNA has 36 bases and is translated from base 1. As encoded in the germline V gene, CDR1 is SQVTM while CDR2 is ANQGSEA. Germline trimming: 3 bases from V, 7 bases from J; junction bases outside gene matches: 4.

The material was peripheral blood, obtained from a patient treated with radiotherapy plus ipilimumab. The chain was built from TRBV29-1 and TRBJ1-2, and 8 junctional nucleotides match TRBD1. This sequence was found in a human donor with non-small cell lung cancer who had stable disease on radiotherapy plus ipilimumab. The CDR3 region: CSVEAGGSGYTF. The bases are TGCAGCGTTGAGGCAGGGGGCAGTGGCTACACCTTC.